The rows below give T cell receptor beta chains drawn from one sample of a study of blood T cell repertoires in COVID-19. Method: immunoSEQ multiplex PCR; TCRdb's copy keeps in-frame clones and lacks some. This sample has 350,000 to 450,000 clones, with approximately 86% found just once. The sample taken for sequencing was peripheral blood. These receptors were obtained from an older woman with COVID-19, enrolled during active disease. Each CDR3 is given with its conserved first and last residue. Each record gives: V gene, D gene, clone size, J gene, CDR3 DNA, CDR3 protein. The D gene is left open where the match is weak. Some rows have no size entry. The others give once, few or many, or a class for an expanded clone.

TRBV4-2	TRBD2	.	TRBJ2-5	TGTGCCAGCAGCCAAGATCAAGCGGGGGGGACAGAGACCCAGTACTTC	CASSQDQAGGTETQYF
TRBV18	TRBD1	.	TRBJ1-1	TGTGCCAGCTCACCCTGGGACAGGCCGGGGGACACTGAAGCTTTCTTT	CASSPWDRPGDTEAFF
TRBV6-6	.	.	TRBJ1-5	TGTGCCAGCACCCCAGCAGGGGGCAATCAGCCCCAGCATTTT	CASTPAGGNQPQHF
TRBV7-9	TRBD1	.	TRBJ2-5	TGTGCCAGCAGCCCGCTTTGGGACAGGGCACAAGAGACCCAGTACTTC	CASSPLWDRAQETQYF
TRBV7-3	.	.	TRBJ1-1	TGTGCCAGCAGCGCATTACCGGGACTCATAGCTTTCTTT	CASSALPGLIAFF
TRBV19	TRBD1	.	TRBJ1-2	TGTGCCAGTAGTATAGGGGACAGAGCTAACTATGGCTACACCTTC	CASSIGDRANYGYTF
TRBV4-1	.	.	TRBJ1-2	TGCGCCAGCAGCCACCATGGGGGGGGGCGCTCTAACTATGGCTACACCTTC	CASSHHGGGRSNYGYTF
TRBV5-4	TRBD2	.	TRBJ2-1	TGTGCCAGCAGCTTGGCCGTTAGCGGGGCTTACAATGAGCAGTTCTTC	CASSLAVSGAYNEQFF
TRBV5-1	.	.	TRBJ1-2	TGCGCCAGCAGAGGGAGGTCGCTATGGGATGGCTACACCTTC	CASRGRSLWDGYTF
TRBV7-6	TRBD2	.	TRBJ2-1	TGTGCCAGCAGCGACCTAGCGGGGGCCAACAATGAGCAGTTCTTC	CASSDLAGANNEQFF
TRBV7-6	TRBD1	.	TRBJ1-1	TGTGCCAGCAGCTTACGTAACAGGGGCCCGAACACTGAAGCTTTCTTT	CASSLRNRGPNTEAFF
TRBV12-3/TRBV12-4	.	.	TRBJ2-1	TGTGCCAGCAGGGTTGAGAGGGCGGATGAGCAGTTCTTC	CASRVERADEQFF
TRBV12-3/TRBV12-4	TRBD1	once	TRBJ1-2	TGTGCCAGCAGTTTCACAGGGGAAGATGGCTACACCTTC	CASSFTGEDGYTF
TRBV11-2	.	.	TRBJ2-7	TGTGCCAGCAGCCTACAGGGTTCCGAGCAGTACTTC	CASSLQGSEQYF
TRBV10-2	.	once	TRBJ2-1	TGCGCCAGCACCGACTATACCTACAATGAGCAGTTCTTC	CASTDYTYNEQFF
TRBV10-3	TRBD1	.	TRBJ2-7	TGTGCCATCAGATATAGGACAGGGAGCCACGAGCAGTACTTC	CAIRYRTGSHEQYF
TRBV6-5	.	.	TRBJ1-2	TGTGCCAGCAGACGACCCCTCGGACAGAACTATGGCTACACCTTC	CASRRPLGQNYGYTF
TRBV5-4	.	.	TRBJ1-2	TGTGCCAGCAGCTCCAGGGGTGCTAACTATGGCTACACCTTC	CASSSRGANYGYTF
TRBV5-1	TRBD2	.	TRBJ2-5	TGCGCCAGCAGCCGATCGACTAGCGGGGGAGCTCTAGGGGCCCAGTACTTC	CASSRSTSGGALGAQYF
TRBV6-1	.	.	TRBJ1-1	TGTGCCAGCAGTGAACAGAGGAGGAGTGAAGCTTTCTTT	CASSEQRRSEAFF
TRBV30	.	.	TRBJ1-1	TGTGCCTGGACGGTCGGTGCCCAGGGCACTGAAGCTTTCTTT	CAWTVGAQGTEAFF
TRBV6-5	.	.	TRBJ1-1	TGTGCCAGCAGTAAACGAGGGTTGGACACTGAAGCTTTCTTT	CASSKRGLDTEAFF
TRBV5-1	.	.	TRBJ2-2	TGCGCCAGCAGCCTCCAGGGTGTCGGGGAGCTGTTTTTT	CASSLQGVGELFF
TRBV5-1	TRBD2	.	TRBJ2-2	TGCGCCAGCAGCTTGGCCCTAGCGGGCACCGGGGAGCTGTTTTTT	CASSLALAGTGELFF
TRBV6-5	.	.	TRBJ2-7	TGTGCCAGCAGTCGGGGTCTGTACGAGCAGTACTTC	CASSRGLYEQYF
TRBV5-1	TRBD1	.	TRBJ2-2	TGCGCCAGCAGCGCCGGACAGGGGTCCGCCGGGGAGCTGTTTTTT	CASSAGQGSAGELFF
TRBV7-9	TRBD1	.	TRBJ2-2	TGTGCCAGCAGCCCCGCCGGGACAGGGGGCGCTCAGGACACCGGGGAGCTGTTTTTT	CASSPAGTGGAQDTGELFF
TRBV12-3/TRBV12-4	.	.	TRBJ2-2	TGTGCCAGCAGTTTCGTGGGGCCCGGGGAGCTGTTTTTT	CASSFVGPGELFF
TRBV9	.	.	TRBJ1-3	TGTGCCAGCAGCCCCCTCGGGACTTATTCTCCTGGAAACACCATATATTTT	CASSPLGTYSPGNTIYF
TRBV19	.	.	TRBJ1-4	TGTGCCAGTACCCAGGACAGCCCAACTAATGAAAAACTGTTTTTT	CASTQDSPTNEKLFF
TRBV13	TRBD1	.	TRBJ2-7	TGTGCCAGCAGCCCCCGGGGGACAGGACTCTACGAGCAGTACTTC	CASSPRGTGLYEQYF
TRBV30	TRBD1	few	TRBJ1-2	TGTGCCTGGAGTGTAGACAGGGCGGGGGGCTACACCTTC	CAWSVDRAGGYTF
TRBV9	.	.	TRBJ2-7	TGTGCCAGCAGCGTAGGGCCCGAGGCGGGGGCCCGGCAGTACTTC	CASSVGPEAGARQYF
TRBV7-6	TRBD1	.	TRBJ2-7	TGTGCCAGCAGCAGTACAGGGGGCGAAAGCTACGAGCAGTACTTC	CASSSTGGESYEQYF
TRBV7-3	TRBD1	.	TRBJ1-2	TGTGCCAGCAGCTTAGGGACAGGTGACTACACCTTC	CASSLGTGDYTF
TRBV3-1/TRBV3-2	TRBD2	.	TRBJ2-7	TGTGCCAGCAGCCAAGATTGGCGGGGGGTCTACGAGCAGTACTTC	CASSQDWRGVYEQYF
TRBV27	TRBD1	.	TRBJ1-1	TGTGCCAGCAGCCCCGATGGAACAGGGGGCCGGTTTGTTACTGAAGCTTTCTTT	CASSPDGTGGRFVTEAFF
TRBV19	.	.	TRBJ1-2	TGTGCCAGTAGTATTGATGCACAGGGACACTATGGCTACACCTTC	CASSIDAQGHYGYTF
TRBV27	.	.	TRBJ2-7	TGTGCCAGCAGTGGACGGGGAAGTAGTGCGTCCGAGCAGTACTTC	CASSGRGSSASEQYF
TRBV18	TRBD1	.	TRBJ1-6	TGTGCCAGCTCACCTGGACAGGGTTCTTCACCCCTCCACTTT	CASSPGQGSSPLHF
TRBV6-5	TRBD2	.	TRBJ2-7	TGTGCCAGCAGTCGACTAGCGGGGGACTACGAGCAGTACTTC	CASSRLAGDYEQYF
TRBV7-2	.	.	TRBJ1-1	TGTGCCAGCAGCTTACAGGGAAGCATGAACACTGAAGCTTTCTTT	CASSLQGSMNTEAFF
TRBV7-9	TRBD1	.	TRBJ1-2	TGTGCCAGCAGCTTAGCGGGACAGGGGTTCTATGGCTACACCTTC	CASSLAGQGFYGYTF
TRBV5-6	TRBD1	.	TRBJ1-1	TGTGCCAGCAGCTTAATTCCAACAGGGGGCACTGAAGCTTTCTTT	CASSLIPTGGTEAFF
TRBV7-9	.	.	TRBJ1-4	TGTGCCAGCAGTTCCAAGAACAGCATTAATGAAAAACTGTTTTTT	CASSSKNSINEKLFF